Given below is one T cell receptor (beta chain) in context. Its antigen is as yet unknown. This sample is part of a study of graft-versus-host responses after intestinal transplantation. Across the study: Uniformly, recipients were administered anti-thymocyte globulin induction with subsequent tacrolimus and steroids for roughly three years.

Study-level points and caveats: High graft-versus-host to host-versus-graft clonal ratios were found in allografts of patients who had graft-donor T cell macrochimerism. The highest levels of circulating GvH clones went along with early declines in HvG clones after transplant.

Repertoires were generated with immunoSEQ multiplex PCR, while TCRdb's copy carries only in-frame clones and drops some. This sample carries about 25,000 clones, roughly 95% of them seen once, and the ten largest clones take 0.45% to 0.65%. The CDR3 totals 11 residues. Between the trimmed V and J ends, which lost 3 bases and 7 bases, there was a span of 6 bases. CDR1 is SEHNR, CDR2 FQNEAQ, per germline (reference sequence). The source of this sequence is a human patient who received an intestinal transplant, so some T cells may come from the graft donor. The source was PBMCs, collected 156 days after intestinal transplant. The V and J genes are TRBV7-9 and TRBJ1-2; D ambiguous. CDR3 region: CASSFTGGYTF. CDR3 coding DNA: TGTGCCAGCAGCTTTACGGGTGGCTACACCTTC.